This passage covers 5 T cell receptor beta chains from one sample sequenced in a study of radiotherapy plus CTLA-4 blockade in lung cancer. Sequencing was performed with immunoSEQ multiplex PCR; in TCRdb, only in-frame clones are kept and a portion is missing. In the table there are about 97,000 clones, about four fifths of which are singletons. This specimen consisted of peripheral blood, obtained from a patient treated with radiotherapy plus ipilimumab. Source of these receptors: a human donor with non-small cell lung cancer who had a partial response to radiotherapy plus ipilimumab. Some clones in this sample may be carry-over from other donors' samples.

This clone was counted a few times. J is TRBJ1-4 and V is TRBV7-9; D remains unclear. The CDR3 spans 12 residues. Trimming stripped 8 bases from V and 6 bases from J, with 10 bases between. CDR1 and CDR2 (germline): SEHNR, FQNEAQ (reference sequence). The CDR3 nucleotides read TGTGCCAGCGCCAGATCGTATGAAAAACTGTTTTTT. Protein product: CASARSYEKLFF.

The rearrangement joins TRBV4-3 to TRBJ1-2; 9 positions match TRBD1. The CDR3 extends over 16 amino acids. Germline V gene data show CDR1 as LGHNA and CDR2 as YSLEER. Unmatched junction bases numbered 10, after V lost 0 bases and J lost 8 bases. In nucleotides, the CDR3 is TGCGCCAGCAGCCAAGATCTAATCGGGACAGGGCGCGGCTACACCTTC. Its translation: CASSQDLIGTGRGYTF.

The CDR3 sequence: CASTITGTSFDEQFF. The CDR3 region has the DNA TGTGCCAGCACCATCACCGGGACTAGCTTCGATGAGCAGTTCTTC. This sequence joins TRBV9 and TRBJ2-1; the match to TRBD2 covers 9 bases. Germline V CDR1 and CDR2: SGDLS, YYNGEE. The CDR3 has 15 residues. The trim removed 6 bases at V and 8 bases at J, leaving 12 bases unmatched.

The chain carries TRBV27 and TRBJ2-6; perhaps TRBD1 as D (6 bases). Germline CDR1 MNHEY, CDR2 SMNVEV (reference sequence). The CDR3 has 16 residues. V was shortened by 5 bases and J by 2 bases, with 13 bases between the two germline ends. CDR3 DNA: TGTGCCAGCAGTCCCCGGGACATGGCTGGGGCCAACGTCCTGACTTTC. As protein: CASSPRDMAGANVLTF.

The CDR3 DNA sequence: TGTGCCAGCAGTTACAGTAGTCTACGCGAGACCCAGTACTTC. Translation: CASSYSSLRETQYF. The V call is TRBV6-5, the J call TRBJ2-5, with D unresolved. Trimming stripped 2 bases from V and 5 bases from J, with 12 bases between. Germline CDR1 MNHEY, CDR2 SVGAGI. The CDR3 totals 14 residues.